This T cell receptor beta chain was retrieved from a study of Ad26.COV2.S vaccination and SARS-CoV-2 variants listed by TCRdb under 2021. Study-wide context: Vaccine-arm donors were drawn from COV1001, a multicentre, randomized, double-blind, placebo-controlled phase I-IIa trial of Ad26.COV2.S in healthy adults. Ad26.COV2.S was administered intramuscularly at a dose of 5x10^10 or 1x10^11 viral particles, either as one shot or as two shots given 56 days apart. TCRbeta repertoire sequencing served as the tool for gauging how specific and how broad the SARS-CoV-2-reactive T cell receptors were following Ad26.COV2.S vaccination. The TCR-sequenced set comprised around 30 samples: some 20 Ad26.COV2.S vaccine recipients, 5 placebo recipients and 8 SARS-CoV-2 convalescent individuals. Participants in the trial were split at random into five groups of five each, receiving low-dose or high-dose Ad26.COV2.S once or twice, or else placebo on both occasions. Throughout the experiments and outcome assessment, investigators stayed blinded to trial group allocation. Results and caveats for the whole study, not just this receptor: Substantial breadth of spike-specific CD8+ and CD4+ T cell responses was reported after vaccination. Compared with placebo recipients, Ad26.COV2.S recipients showed higher spike-specific TCR breadth (P = 0.0014). Non-spike TCR breadth was comparable between vaccine and placebo recipients, consistent with the vaccine containing only spike. The study was not powered for comparison of responses between vaccine doses or regimens. It was noted by the authors that total T cell responses may have been underestimated by the TCR breadth and depth analyses.

On this clone: Its antigen target is currently unknown. Per-base qualities were not stored, and no clone one base away is much larger.

The germline V gene sets CDR1 to LGHNA and CDR2 to YNFKEQ. V loses 5 bases, J loses 2 bases, and the germline ends lie 16 bases apart. From cysteine to phenylalanine, the CDR3 is 16 amino acids long. Only the CDR3 DNA is retained, 48 bases long and in frame from the first base. TCRbeta CDR3 regions were sequenced with the immunoSEQ Assay. After extraction, genomic DNA underwent amplification by bias-controlled multiplex PCR, followed by high-throughput sequencing. The source study handled its data this way. Collapsing and filtering of sequences were performed to quantify the absolute abundance of each unique TCRbeta CDR3 region. T cell fraction was estimated by normalization of TCRbeta template counts to usable DNA, with usable DNA being measured through amplification of reference genes present in all nucleated cells. Repertoire TCRs were annotated as SARS-CoV-2-specific when V gene, CDR3 amino acid sequence and J gene were exactly matched to a known reactive TCR set. The reference SARS-CoV-2 TCR set came from MIRA and was filtered for enrichment in COVID-19-positive ImmuneCODE repertoires, removing public or cross-reactive TCRs. Drawing on the MIRA antigens, annotated TCRs were analysed further at the level of specific ORF or position within ORF. Breadth was defined as the number of annotated unique rearrangements divided by the total number of unique productive rearrangements, and depth was defined as the summed frequency of the annotated unique rearrangements. TCR breadth was compared between groups using two-sided Wilcoxon rank-sum tests. The immuneACCESS repertoire file appears here via TCRdb, limited to in-frame rearrangements. These files lack a portion of the clones; in checked studies, under half of the deficit traces to unresolved V genes, and the cause of the others is not known. D and trimming come from the DNA, and the V and J calls and clone size come from that table. The sample yields about 680,000 clones; roughly nine tenths were counted once. About 1.5% of the sample is held by the ten biggest clonotypes.

The sample's treatment or condition, from its label and the paper: some 20 received Ad26.COV2.S at low or high dose, single or two shots; several received placebo; per-sample allocation not given. For vaccine and placebo recipients, repertoires were sequenced using samples collected on day 63 after the first injection. Between 29 July and 7 August 2020, Cohort 1b enrolled about two dozen adults aged 18-55 years at one site in Boston, USA. Ad26.COV2.S consisted of a replication-incompetent adenovirus type 26 vector by which a prefusion-stabilized SARS-CoV-2 spike protein from the original Wuhan strain was expressed.

The sequencing here drew on peripheral blood, taken in a trial of Ad26.COV2.S vaccine versus placebo. The chain was built from TRBV4-2 and TRBJ1-3, with TRBD1 as a weak D call on 5 bases. The sequence derives from a person aged 18-60 years who received the Ad26.COV2.S COVID-19 vaccine or a placebo. The CDR3 sequence is CASSFEVGGAGNTIYF. Read as DNA, the sequence is TGTGCCAGCAGCTTCGAAGTCGGGGGGGCTGGAAACACCATATATTTT.